A single TCR beta chain is shown here with its context. The antigen is unknown. The data stem from a study of OX40 agonist ivuxolimab in advanced cancers. Study-level information: Each patient was given ivuxolimab into a vein every 2 weeks, at 0.01 to 10 mg/kg. Overall study findings and caveats: In CD8+ T cells, expanded clones were on average more numerous than in CD4+.

Germline loops: CDR1 SNHLY, CDR2 FYNNEI. The V gene end was trimmed by 8 bases and the J gene end by 5 bases; junction bases not matched to a gene: 11. This CDR3 has 14 amino acids. Measured with immunoSEQ multiplex PCR; TCRdb has only the in-frame clones, and not every one. The table lists 30,000 to 40,000 clones, around 89% of them singletons. Sequences were derived from CD4+ or CD8+ T cells sorted from blood, sampled in a trial of the OX40 agonist ivuxolimab. The sequence was collected from an adult with an advanced solid tumor such as melanoma, head and neck, liver or kidney cancer. V and J are TRBV2 and TRBJ2-5, with TRBD1 identical over 7 bases. The DNA of the CDR3 is TGTGCCAGCTACCAGACAGGGAAAGAGGAGACCCAGTACTTC. Translating gives CASYQTGKEETQYF.